This T cell receptor (beta chain) was recorded in a study of T cell repertoires in cytomegalovirus infection. Study background: Both recently identified HLA-C-restricted and well-studied HLA-B-restricted CMV epitopes were used in the study.

With regard to this clonotype: What it binds is unknown.

TCRdb passed the reads through MiXCR, listing each CDR3 protein once. The sample holds roughly 500,000 distinct CDR3 sequences; around 30% are singletons and the top ten take 15% to 20%. In germline, CDR1 is SGDLS, CDR2 YYNGEE. V gave up 2 bases and J gave up 6 bases, with 14 bases separating them. CDR3 size: 14 residues. The V and J genes are TRBV9 and TRBJ1-1, with D maybe TRBD1 (6 bases). The source material was cultured PBMCs, sampled from culture after CMV antigen stimulation. This receptor was identified in a human donor in good health (CMV status not recorded). Some clones in this sample may be carry-over from other donors' samples. CDR3: CASSVLGGGAEAFF. The CDR3 coding sequence is TGTGCCAGCAGCGTGCTAGGGGGGGGGGCTGAAGCTTTCTTT.